These T cell receptor beta chains were read from a single sample in a study of T cell responses to AZD1222 COVID-19 vaccine. Generated by immunoSEQ multiplex PCR, the TCRdb table keeps only in-frame clones and is missing some. The sample has roughly 120,000 clones; over 90% are singletons. Sample: peripheral blood, taken on day 0 of AZD1222 vaccination. The receptors originated from an adult in good health. Both conserved end residues are part of each CDR3. D genes are given only for firm matches. Clone size is given for some rows only: seen once, a few or many times, or a class if the clone is expanded.

V gene	clone size	D gene	J gene	CDR3 DNA	CDR3 protein
TRBV9	-	-	TRBJ1-6	TGTGCCAGCAGCGTCGGCAGGGTAAATTCACCCCTCCACTTT	CASSVGRVNSPLHF
TRBV5-8	-	-	TRBJ2-3	TGTGCCAGCAGCTTTCAAGATACGCAGTATTTT	CASSFQDTQYF
TRBV7-9	-	-	TRBJ2-3	TGTGCCAGCAGCCCCCCTGGGGATACGCAGTATTTT	CASSPPGDTQYF
TRBV7-2	-	-	TRBJ2-6	TGTGCCAGCAGCTTAGCGGGTTCAGTCCACTCTGGGGCCAACGTCCTGACTTTC	CASSLAGSVHSGANVLTF
TRBV5-1	-	TRBD2	TRBJ2-2	TGCGCCAGCAGCTTGAGGTCTTCGACTAGCGGATCCTTCGGGACCGGGGAGCTGTTTTTT	CASSLRSSTSGSFGTGELFF
TRBV14	-	-	TRBJ2-1	TGTGCCAGCAGCGTCGGCCCGGGGTTTCATGAGCAGTTCTTC	CASSVGPGFHEQFF
TRBV5-8	-	TRBD1	TRBJ2-3	TGTGCCAGCAGCTTAGGACAGGGGGCGGTAGCAGATACGCAGTATTTT	CASSLGQGAVADTQYF
TRBV3-1/TRBV3-2	-	-	TRBJ2-7	TGTGCCAGCAGCCATCAGGGAACCTACGAGCAGTACTTC	CASSHQGTYEQYF
TRBV30	-	-	TRBJ1-2	TGTGCCTGGAAAGCGGACACAGCTAACTATGGCTACACCTTC	CAWKADTANYGYTF
TRBV6-5	-	-	TRBJ1-5	TGTGCCAGCTTAGGTCTTCAGGGTCAGCAGCCCCAGCATTTT	CASLGLQGQQPQHF
TRBV4-1	-	-	TRBJ1-3	TGCGCCAGCAGCCAACCTACCGGGTCCCGGGGAAACACCATATATTTT	CASSQPTGSRGNTIYF
TRBV19	many	TRBD1	TRBJ2-7	TGTGCCAGTAGTTTCGGGACAGAACCCTACGAGCAGTACTTC	CASSFGTEPYEQYF
TRBV7-3	-	-	TRBJ2-6	TGTGCCAGCAGCCCCTCCACCAGAGTCTCTGGGGCCAACGTCCTGACTTTC	CASSPSTRVSGANVLTF
TRBV24-1	-	-	TRBJ1-1	TGTGCCACCAGTGATGGTTTGAACACTGAAGCTTTCTTT	CATSDGLNTEAFF